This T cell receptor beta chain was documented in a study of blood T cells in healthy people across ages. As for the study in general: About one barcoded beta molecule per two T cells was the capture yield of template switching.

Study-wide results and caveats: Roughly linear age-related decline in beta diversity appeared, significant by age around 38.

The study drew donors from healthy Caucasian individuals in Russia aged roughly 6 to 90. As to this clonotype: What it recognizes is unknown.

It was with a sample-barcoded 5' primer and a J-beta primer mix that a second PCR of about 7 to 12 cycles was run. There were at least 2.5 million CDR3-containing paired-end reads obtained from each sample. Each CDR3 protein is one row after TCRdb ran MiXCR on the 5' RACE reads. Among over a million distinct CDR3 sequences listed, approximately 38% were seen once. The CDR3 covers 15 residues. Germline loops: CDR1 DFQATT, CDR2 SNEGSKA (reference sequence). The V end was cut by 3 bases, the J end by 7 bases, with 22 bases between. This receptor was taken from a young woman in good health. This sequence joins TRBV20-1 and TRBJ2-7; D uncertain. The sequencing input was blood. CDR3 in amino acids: CSARPRFPLYNEQYF. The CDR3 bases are TGCAGTGCTAGGCCTCGGTTCCCTCTGTACAATGAGCAGTACTTC.